This T cell receptor beta chain was sequenced for a study of technical replicates of blood from a handful of donors. Per the germline V gene, CDR1 is SGHRS and CDR2 is YFSETQ. Trimming shortened V by 4 bases and J by 1 base, and 14 bases separated the two germline ends. The CDR3 length is 15 residues. Clones were read by immunoSEQ multiplex PCR, and TCRdb kept only the in-frame ones, dropping some. The sample shows around 98,000 clones, approximately 94% of them seen only once. Sequences were obtained from T cells isolated from PBMCs. The clonotype originates from a human donor in good health. The chain employs TRBV5-1 and TRBJ2-5; maybe TRBD2 (5 bases). The CDR3 region is CASSANTGIQETQYF. The DNA for the CDR3 is TGCGCCAGCAGCGCGAACACCGGGATCCAAGAGACCCAGTACTTC.